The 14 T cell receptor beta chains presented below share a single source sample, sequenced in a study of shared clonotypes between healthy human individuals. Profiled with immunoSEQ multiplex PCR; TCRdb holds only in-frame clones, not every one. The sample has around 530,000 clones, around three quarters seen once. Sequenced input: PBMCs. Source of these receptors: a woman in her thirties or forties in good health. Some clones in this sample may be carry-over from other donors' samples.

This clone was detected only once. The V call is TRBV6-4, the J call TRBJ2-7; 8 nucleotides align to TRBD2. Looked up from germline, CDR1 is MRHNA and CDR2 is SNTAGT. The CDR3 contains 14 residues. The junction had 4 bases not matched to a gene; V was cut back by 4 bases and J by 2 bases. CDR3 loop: CASSVTSGPYEQYF. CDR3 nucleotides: TGTGCCAGCAGTGTTACTAGCGGACCCTACGAGCAGTACTTC.

The CDR3, as DNA: TGTGCCAGCAGCTTAAAGTTAGCGGGAGGGCCCAGCGAGCAGTACTTC. Amino acid sequence: CASSLKLAGGPSEQYF. The chain combines TRBV7-3 with TRBJ2-5; 11 nucleotides agree with TRBD2. The J call could be wrong; TRBJ2-7 is a better fit for the DNA end. There are 16 residues in the CDR3. The germline V gene encodes CDR1 SGHTA and CDR2 FQGTGA.

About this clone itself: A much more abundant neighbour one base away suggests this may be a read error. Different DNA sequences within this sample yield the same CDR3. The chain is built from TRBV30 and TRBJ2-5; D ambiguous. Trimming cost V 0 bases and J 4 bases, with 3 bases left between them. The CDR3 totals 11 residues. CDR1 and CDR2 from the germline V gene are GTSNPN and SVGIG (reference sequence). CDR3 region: CAWSVAETQYF. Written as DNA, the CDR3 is TGTGCCTGGAGTGTAGCAGAGACCCAGTACTTC.

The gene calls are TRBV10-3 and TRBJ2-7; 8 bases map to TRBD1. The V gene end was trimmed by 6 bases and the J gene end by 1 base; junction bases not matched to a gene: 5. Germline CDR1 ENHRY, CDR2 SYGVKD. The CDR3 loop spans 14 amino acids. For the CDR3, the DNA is TGTGCCATCAGGGGGACAGGTCATTCCTACGAGCAGTACTTC. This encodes CAIRGTGHSYEQYF.

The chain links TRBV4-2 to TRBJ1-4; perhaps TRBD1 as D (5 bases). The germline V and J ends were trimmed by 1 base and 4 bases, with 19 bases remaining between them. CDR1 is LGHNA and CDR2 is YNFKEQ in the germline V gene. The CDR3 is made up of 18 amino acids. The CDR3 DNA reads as TGTGCCAGCAGCCAAGGTCGGACACGCCCAGACAATAATGAAAAACTGTTTTTT. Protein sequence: CASSQGRTRPDNNEKLFF.

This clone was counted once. The CDR3 sequence is CASSGLADSYNEQFF. Written as DNA, the CDR3 is TGTGCCAGCAGCGGACTAGCGGACTCCTACAATGAGCAGTTCTTC. The V call is TRBV11-3, the J call TRBJ2-1, with 10 bases fitting TRBD2. CDR1 and CDR2 from the germline V gene are SGHNT and YENEEA. The length of the CDR3 is 15 residues. Losses at the gene ends were 5 bases for V and 0 bases for J; bases not matched to a gene: 1.

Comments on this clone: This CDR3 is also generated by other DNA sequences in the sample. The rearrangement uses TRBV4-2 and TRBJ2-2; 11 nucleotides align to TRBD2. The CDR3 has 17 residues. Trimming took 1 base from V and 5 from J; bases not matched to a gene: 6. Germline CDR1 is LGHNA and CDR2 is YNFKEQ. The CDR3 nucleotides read TGTGCCAGCAGCCAAGGTACTAGCGGGAGTGGTACCGGGGAGCTGTTTTTT. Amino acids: CASSQGTSGSGTGELFF.

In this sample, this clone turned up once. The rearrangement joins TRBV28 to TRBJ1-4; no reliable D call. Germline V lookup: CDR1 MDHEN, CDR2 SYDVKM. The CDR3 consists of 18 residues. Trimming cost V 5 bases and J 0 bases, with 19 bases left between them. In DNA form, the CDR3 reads TGTGCCAGCAGTCCTACCGGAAGAACCACTCCAACTAATGAAAAACTGTTTTTT. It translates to CASSPTGRTTPTNEKLFF.

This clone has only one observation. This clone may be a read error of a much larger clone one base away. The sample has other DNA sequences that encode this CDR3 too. In DNA, the CDR3 is TGTGCCTGGAGGGACGGGGGGGGAAGGAATCAGCCCCAGCATTTC. This encodes CAWRDGGGRNQPQHF. The chain couples TRBV30 to TRBJ1-5, with TRBD1 as a possible D gene (5 bases). The CDR3 extends over 15 amino acids. The germline V gene has CDR1 GTSNPN and CDR2 SVGIG (reference sequence).

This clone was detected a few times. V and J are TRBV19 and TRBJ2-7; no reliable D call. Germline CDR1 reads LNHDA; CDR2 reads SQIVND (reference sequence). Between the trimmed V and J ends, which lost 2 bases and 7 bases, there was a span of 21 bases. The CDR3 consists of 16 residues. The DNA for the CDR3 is TGTGCCAGTAGTATACTCGAGGCCCCGAAAACGGAAGAGCAGTACTTC. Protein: CASSILEAPKTEEQYF.

CDR3 region: CASSQETGATYGYTF. The CDR3 DNA reads as TGCGCCAGCAGCCAAGAAACGGGGGCGACCTATGGCTACACCTTC. The chain joins TRBV4-1 to TRBJ1-2, with a possible D match to TRBD1 (6 bases). The germline V gene has CDR1 MGHRA and CDR2 YSYEKL. Trimming removed 0 bases from V and 4 bases from J, with 12 bases in between. The CDR3 is 15 amino acids.

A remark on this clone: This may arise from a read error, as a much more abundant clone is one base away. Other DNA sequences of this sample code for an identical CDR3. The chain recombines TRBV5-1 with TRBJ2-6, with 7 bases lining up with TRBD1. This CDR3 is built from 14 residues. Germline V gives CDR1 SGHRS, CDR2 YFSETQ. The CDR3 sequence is CASSLVEGANILTF. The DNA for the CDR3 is TGCGCCAGCAGCTTGGTTGAGGGGGCCAACATCCTGACTTTC. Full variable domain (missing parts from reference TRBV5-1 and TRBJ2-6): KAGVTQTPRYLIKTRGQQVTLSCSPISGHRSVSWYQQTPGQGLQFLFEYFSETQRNKGNFPGRFSGRQFSNSRSEMNVSTLELGDSALYLCASSLVEGANILTFGAGSRLTVL.

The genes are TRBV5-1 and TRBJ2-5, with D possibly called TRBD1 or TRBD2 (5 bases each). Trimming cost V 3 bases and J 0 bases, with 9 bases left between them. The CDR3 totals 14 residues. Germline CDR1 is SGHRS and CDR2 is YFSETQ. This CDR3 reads CASSSGADQETQYF. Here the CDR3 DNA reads TGCGCCAGCAGCTCCGGGGCCGACCAAGAGACCCAGTACTTC.

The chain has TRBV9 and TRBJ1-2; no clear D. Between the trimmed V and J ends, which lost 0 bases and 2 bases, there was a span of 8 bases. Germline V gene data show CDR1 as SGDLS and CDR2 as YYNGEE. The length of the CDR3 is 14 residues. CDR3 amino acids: CASSVASANYGYTF. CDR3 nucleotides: TGTGCCAGCAGCGTAGCTTCAGCAAACTATGGCTACACCTTC.